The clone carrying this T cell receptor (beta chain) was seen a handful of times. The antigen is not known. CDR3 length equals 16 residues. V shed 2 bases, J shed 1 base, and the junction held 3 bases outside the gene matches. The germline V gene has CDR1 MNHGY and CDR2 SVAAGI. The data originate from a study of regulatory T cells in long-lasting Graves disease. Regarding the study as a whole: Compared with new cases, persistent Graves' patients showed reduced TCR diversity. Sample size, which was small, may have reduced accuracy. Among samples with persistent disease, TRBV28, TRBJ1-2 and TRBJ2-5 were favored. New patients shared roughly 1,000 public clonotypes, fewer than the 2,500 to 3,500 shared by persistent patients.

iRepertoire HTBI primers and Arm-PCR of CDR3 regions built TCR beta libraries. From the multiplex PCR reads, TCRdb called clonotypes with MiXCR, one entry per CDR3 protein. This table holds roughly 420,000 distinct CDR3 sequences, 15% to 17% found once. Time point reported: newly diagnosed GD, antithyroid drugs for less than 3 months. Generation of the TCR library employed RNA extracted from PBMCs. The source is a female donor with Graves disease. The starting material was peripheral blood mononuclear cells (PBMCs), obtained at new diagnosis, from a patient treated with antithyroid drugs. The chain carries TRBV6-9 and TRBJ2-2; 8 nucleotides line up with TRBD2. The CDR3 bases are TGTGCCAGCAGTTATACAAGCGGGAGGAACACCGGGGAGCTGTTTTTT. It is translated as CASSYTSGRNTGELFF.